The 24 T cell receptor beta chains reported below all come from one sample, sequenced in a study of blood T cell repertoires in COVID-19. TCRdb's copy holds only in-frame clones and misses some; the assay was immunoSEQ multiplex PCR. Among around 55,000 clones listed, 75% to 90% were seen once. The sample comprised peripheral blood. The source is a man in his sixties with acute or convalescent COVID-19.

This clone appeared a few times. V usage is TRBV13 and J usage is TRBJ1-3; the D gene is possibly TRBD1 (6 bases). Germline V gene sequence: CDR1 PRHDT, CDR2 FYEKMQ (reference sequence). V gave up 5 bases and J gave up 8 bases, with 19 bases separating them. This CDR3 has 15 residues. CDR3 in DNA: TGTGCCAGCAGCACCGGGGGGGCAGGGACGGACACCATATATTTT. This encodes CASSTGGAGTDTIYF.

The CDR3 protein is CSAGQGLNTEAFF. CDR3 nucleotides: TGCAGCGCTGGGCAGGGGTTGAACACTGAAGCTTTCTTT. V and J are TRBV29-1 and TRBJ1-1; possibly TRBD1 for D (6 bases). The CDR3 consists of 13 residues. Germline V gene data show CDR1 as SQVTM and CDR2 as ANQGSEA. Trimming removed 7 bases from V and 0 bases from J, with 12 bases in between. Together with reference TRBV29-1 and TRBJ1-1, the CDR3 gives the full variable domain: SAVISQKPSRDICQRGTSLTIQCQVDSQVTMMFWYRQQPGQSLTLIATANQGSEATYESGFVIDKFPISRPNLTFSTLTVSNMSPEDSSIYLCSAGQGLNTEAFFGQGTRLTVV.

This clone was detected once. The rearrangement uses TRBV24-1 and TRBJ2-1, with D possibly being TRBD1 (5 bases). Trimming left V 0 bases short and J 7 bases short, with 6 bases between. Per germline, CDR1 KGHDR and CDR2 SFDVKD. This CDR3 is built from 13 residues. CDR3: CATSDLDRNEQFF. CDR3 in DNA: TGTGCCACCAGTGATTTGGACAGAAATGAGCAGTTCTTC.

V usage is TRBV3-1 (or the pseudogene TRBV3-2) and J usage is TRBJ2-1; TRBD2 aligns across 10 bases. Germline values: CDR1 LGHDT, CDR2 YNNKEL (reference sequence). The J segment lost 3 bases and the V segment lost 2 bases, leaving 7 bases of the junction unmatched. CDR3 length: 17 amino acids. Written as DNA, the CDR3 is TGTGCCAGCAGCCAAAGTGGTAGCGGGAGGTTCTACAATGAGCAGTTCTTC. This sequence encodes CASSQSGSGRFYNEQFF.

The chain joins TRBV18 to TRBJ1-2; D is possibly TRBD1 (5 bases). The CDR3 has 16 residues. V was cut by 6 bases and J by 0 bases, with 17 bases left in between. CDR1 is KGHSH and CDR2 is LQKENI in the germline V gene. CDR3 DNA sequence: TGTGCCAGCTCCCGCACTCGGGGGGAAACTAACTATGGCTACACCTTC. Its protein is CASSRTRGETNYGYTF. The variable domain in full, with the rest retrieved from reference TRBV18 and TRBJ1-2, is NAGVMQNPRHLVRRRGQEARLRCSPMKGHSHVYWYRQLPEEGLKFMVYLQKENIIDESGMPKERFSAEFPKEGPSILRIQQVVRGDSAAYFCASSRTRGETNYGYTFGSGTRLTVV.

The chain uses TRBV29-1 and TRBJ2-1; 7 bases line up with TRBD1. CDR1 SQVTM and CDR2 ANQGSEA come from the germline V gene. J was trimmed by 8 bases and V by 0 bases; bases with no gene match: 13. The CDR3 has 16 residues. CDR3 nucleotides: TGCAGCGTTGAAGAGACCGGGACAGCTCCTCCTCATGAGCAGTTCTTC. Its translation is CSVEETGTAPPHEQFF.

V is TRBV11-2 and J is TRBJ1-2; 7 bases align to TRBD1. Germline CDR1 SGHAT, CDR2 FQNNGV. The V segment lost 5 bases and the J segment 6 bases; nucleotides outside the gene matches: 6. This CDR3 contains 13 residues. CDR3 coding DNA: TGTGCCAGCAGCCTGGACAGGACCAATGGCTACACCTTC. Translation gives CASSLDRTNGYTF.

In its sample, this clone was seen a few times. The chain's CDR3 is CASSESLGGRNYGYTF. The CDR3 DNA follows: TGTGCCAGCAGTGAAAGTTTGGGGGGACGGAACTATGGCTACACCTTC. The genes are TRBV6-1 and TRBJ1-2; D is possibly TRBD1 (5 bases). V gave up 2 bases and J gave up 2 bases, with 15 bases separating them. The length of the CDR3 is 16 residues. Germline V gives CDR1 MNHNS, CDR2 SASEGT.

The chain is built from TRBV29-1 and TRBJ1-1; D ambiguous. CDR3 length equals 14 residues. Germline V lookup: CDR1 SQVTM, CDR2 ANQGSEA. Deletions cut 1 base from V and 2 bases from J, with 11 bases between. The CDR3 region is CSVEVVAANTEAFF. The CDR3 DNA sequence: TGCAGCGTTGAAGTGGTTGCGGCAAACACTGAAGCTTTCTTT.

In this sample, this clone turned up once. The chain uses TRBV28 and TRBJ2-1; no definite D call. The CDR3 is made up of 12 amino acids. Germline CDR1 and CDR2: MDHEN and SYDVKM. Trimming shortened V by 2 bases and J by 15 bases, and 14 bases separated the two germline ends. CDR3 in amino acids: CASSLGPSVRFF. The DNA for the CDR3 is TGTGCCAGCAGTTTAGGGCCCTCGGTTCGGTTCTTC.

The sample holds a few counts of this clone. The chain is built from TRBV6-6 and TRBJ2-1, with TRBD2 identical over 9 bases. CDR3 length: 13 amino acids. Losses at the gene ends were 5 bases for V and 9 bases for J; bases not matched to a gene: 5. From germline, CDR1 is MNHNY and CDR2 SVGAGI (reference sequence). CDR3 sequence: CASSLPGLAEQFF. In DNA form, the CDR3 reads TGTGCCAGCAGTCTTCCGGGACTAGCTGAGCAGTTCTTC.

V usage is TRBV9 and J usage is TRBJ2-2; tentatively, D is TRBD2 (7 bases). CDR1 and CDR2 from the germline V gene are SGDLS and YYNGEE. The V gene lost 3 bases and the J gene lost 5 bases, with 20 bases spanning the gap. CDR3 size: 17 residues. In nucleotides, the CDR3 is TGTGCCAGCAGCGAGAGGGGGTCGGGAGGCAATACCGGGGAGCTGTTTTTT. It translates to CASSERGSGGNTGELFF.

V is TRBV30 and J is TRBJ1-4, with 7 bases fitting TRBD1. Germline CDR1 is GTSNPN and CDR2 is SVGIG (reference sequence). V lost 0 bases and J lost 10; bases outside the gene matches: 8. The CDR3 is made up of 14 amino acids. The CDR3 region has the DNA TGTGCCTGGAGTGTACGAGACAGGGTCGGAAAACTGTTTTTT. Its translation is CAWSVRDRVGKLFF.

The rearrangement links TRBV5-1 to TRBJ2-5, with 11 bases fitting TRBD1. The germline V gene encodes CDR1 SGHRS and CDR2 YFSETQ. The ends lost 5 bases at V and 4 bases at J; junction bases unmatched: 10. The CDR3 extends over 16 amino acids. This chain's CDR3 is CASSPGQGAAGETQYF. The DNA for the CDR3 is TGCGCCAGCAGTCCCGGACAGGGGGCCGCCGGAGAGACCCAGTACTTC.

V gene TRBV27 combines with J gene TRBJ1-2, with D uncertain. Germline V gene sequence: CDR1 MNHEY, CDR2 SMNVEV (reference sequence). This CDR3 has 14 residues. The V end lost 3 bases, the J end lost 8 bases, and 16 bases lay between the germline ends. The CDR3 DNA reads as TGTGCCAGCAGTTTTTCGGGGAATCGTAACGGCTACACCTTC. Protein product: CASSFSGNRNGYTF.

The chain has TRBV28 and TRBJ2-1; D is perhaps TRBD2 (6 bases). The CDR3 runs to 15 residues. Between the trimmed V and J ends, which lost 5 bases and 5 bases, there was a span of 16 bases. CDR1 and CDR2 from the germline V gene are MDHEN and SYDVKM. CDR3 nucleotides: TGTGCCAGCAGTGTGACTAGTAAAGTCAACAATGAGCAGTTCTTC. It yields the protein CASSVTSKVNNEQFF.

This chain uses TRBV29-1 with TRBJ1-1, with D tentatively TRBD1 (6 bases). This CDR3 contains 13 residues. CDR1 SQVTM and CDR2 ANQGSEA come from the germline V gene. V lost 3 bases to trimming and J lost 6 bases, with 14 bases between them. The CDR3 loop reads CSVEGQGRAEAFF. The CDR3 DNA sequence: TGCAGCGTTGAGGGGCAGGGGAGAGCTGAAGCTTTCTTT.

The CDR3 DNA sequence: TGTGCCAGCTCGTTGGGACTAGCGGAAGAATTATCTTCCTACAATGAGCAGTTCTTC. Translation: CASSLGLAEELSSYNEQFF. The gene calls are TRBV21-1 and TRBJ2-1; the table gives TRBD2 as D, unverified against the DNA. TRBV21-1 is reported as a pseudogene. The CDR3 loop spans 19 amino acids.

The rearrangement joins TRBV7-8 to TRBJ2-6; D remains ambiguous. Germline lookup yields CDR1 SGHVS and CDR2 FQNEAQ. With 5 bases removed from V and 0 bases from J, the gap between germline ends came to 8 bases. The CDR3 extends over 15 amino acids. For the CDR3, the DNA is TGTGCCAGCAGCCCTAATCTCTCTGGGGCCAACGTCCTGACTTTC. This codes for CASSPNLSGANVLTF. Together with reference TRBV7-8 and TRBJ2-6, the CDR3 gives the full variable domain: GAGVSQSPRYKVAKRGQDVALRCDPISGHVSLFWYQQALGQGPEFLTYFQNEAQLDKSGLPSDRFFAERPEGSVSTLKIQRTQQEDSAVYLCASSPNLSGANVLTFGAGSRLTVL.

The chain has TRBV13 and TRBJ2-7; 8 bases align to TRBD1. CDR1 and CDR2 from the germline V gene are PRHDT and FYEKMQ (reference sequence). The CDR3 has 15 amino acids. V lost 5 bases, J lost 4 bases, and 10 bases stayed unmatched. CDR3 nucleotide sequence: TGTGCCAGCAGCCCACCGGGACAGGAAACGTACGAGCAGTACTTC. Translated, it gives CASSPPGQETYEQYF.

This rearrangement joins TRBV28 to TRBJ1-1; no clear D. Trimming stripped 6 bases from V and 5 bases from J, with 13 bases between. The V gene's germline CDR1 is MDHEN and CDR2 SYDVKM. The CDR3 is 13 residues long. This CDR3 reads CASSLPPGTEAFF. CDR3 DNA: TGTGCCAGCAGCCTCCCTCCGGGAACTGAAGCTTTCTTT.

The chain is built from TRBV24-1 and TRBJ1-5; possible D gene TRBD1, 6 bases. V lost 3 bases, J lost 0 bases, and 8 bases lay in between. The CDR3 totals 15 residues. CDR1 KGHDR and CDR2 SFDVKD come from the germline V gene. The CDR3, as DNA: TGTGCCACCAGTGATCCAGGGGATAGCAATCAGCCCCAGCATTTT. This sequence encodes CATSDPGDSNQPQHF.

V and J are TRBV2 and TRBJ2-1; 10 bases are shared with TRBD2. Germline V CDR1 and CDR2: SNHLY, FYNNEI. The V and J ends lost 6 bases and 9 bases, in that order; junction bases with no gene match: 8. This CDR3 has 14 amino acids. CDR3 residues: CASSASGSLVEQFF. CDR3 sequence (DNA): TGTGCCAGCAGCGCTAGCGGGAGTTTAGTTGAGCAGTTCTTC.

Regarding this clone: In this CDR3 the conserved last residue, phenylalanine or tryptophan, is missing, so a read error is likely. The DNA is omitted, as the CDR3 cannot be located on it reliably, and the CDR3 follows TCRdb's listing. The chain uses TRBV6-4 and TRBJ1-2. Germline V gene sequence: CDR1 MRHNA, CDR2 SNTAGT. Inclusive of both ends, the CDR3 amounts to 8 amino acids. CDR3 sequence: CASSDPSV.